This TCR beta chain was captured by sequencing in a study of Graves' ophthalmopathy and Graves' hyperthyroidism. Study overall: In this cohort's terms, stable hyperthyroidism meant no ophthalmopathy by 18 months of follow-up. Broader study findings: Classification of ophthalmopathy versus stable hyperthyroidism by a 13-signature model yielded 85% to 90% sensitivity and approximately 79% specificity.

Germline assignment: CDR1 KGHDR and CDR2 SFDVKD. V lost 4 bases, J lost 3 bases, and 17 bases lay in between. The CDR3 consists of 16 residues. This clonotype has ten or more counts. Its antigen is still unknown. Amplified TCR beta CDR3 regions were obtained using RNA transcripts as template. HTBI primers were employed in first-round RT-PCR, then a second-round multiplex PCR followed. TCRdb reanalysed the multiplex PCR reads using MiXCR and keeps one entry per CDR3 protein. Among around 1.1 million distinct CDR3 sequences listed, about two fifths were seen once. Pregnant or lactating patients and those with other autoimmune diseases or uncontrolled infections were excluded.

The V call is TRBV24-1, the J call TRBJ2-5, with D perhaps matching TRBD1 or TRBD2 (7 bases each). The receptor was derived from an adult man with Graves' hyperthyroidism. The sequenced material came from peripheral blood or thyroid tissue (not recorded which). Written as DNA, the CDR3 is TGTGCCACCAGTGACCCCAAGACAGGGAGGGAAGAGACCCAGTACTTC. This gives the protein CATSDPKTGREETQYF.